This is a list of T cell receptor beta chains from one sample in a study of PD-L1 blockade in urothelial cancer. Data came from immunoSEQ multiplex PCR; TCRdb stores just in-frame clones and leaves some out. In the table there are some 120,000 clones, roughly 89% of which are singletons. The sample in question was PBMCs, obtained around atezolizumab (anti-PD-L1) treatment. The receptors originated from a man in his sixties with urothelial cancer. CDR3s include the opening cysteine and the closing phenylalanine or tryptophan. The order of the fields is CDR3 DNA, CDR3 protein, J gene, V gene, D gene, clone size. The D gene is left open where the match is weak. Some rows mark clone size as missing; the rest say once, few, many or name a class of expanded clone.

CDR3nt: TGTGCCAGCAGGATGGATGGGGGGAAGAACGAAAAACTGTTTTTT
CDR3aa: CASRMDGGKNEKLFF
j_gene: TRBJ1-4
v_gene: TRBV6-1
d_gene: -
abundance: -

CDR3nt: TGTGCCAGCAGCTCGCGGGCCTCTAACTATGGCTACACCTTC
CDR3aa: CASSSRASNYGYTF
j_gene: TRBJ1-2
v_gene: TRBV7-9
d_gene: -
abundance: few

CDR3nt: TGTGCCAGCAGTGTAGACAGGGGAAGCAATCAGCCCCAGCATTTT
CDR3aa: CASSVDRGSNQPQHF
j_gene: TRBJ1-5
v_gene: TRBV6-1
d_gene: TRBD1
abundance: -

CDR3nt: TGTGCCAGTAGTATCGGGAGCGGCCGGATCGGGGAGCTGTTTTTT
CDR3aa: CASSIGSGRIGELFF
j_gene: TRBJ2-2
v_gene: TRBV19
d_gene: -
abundance: -

CDR3nt: TGTGCCAGCAGTTTCCCAATCTCCGTACTCAGGGGGATGGGCTACACCTTC
CDR3aa: CASSFPISVLRGMGYTF
j_gene: TRBJ1-2
v_gene: TRBV28
d_gene: TRBD1
abundance: -

CDR3nt: TGTGCCAGCAGCAAAGCGGAGACAGTAGACAATGAGCAGTTCTTC
CDR3aa: CASSKAETVDNEQFF
j_gene: TRBJ2-1
v_gene: TRBV21-1
d_gene: -
abundance: -

CDR3nt: TGTGCCAGCAGCTTGGGGACAGGGGCCCTTAGGGACTACACCTTC
CDR3aa: CASSLGTGALRDYTF
j_gene: TRBJ1-2
v_gene: TRBV5-6
d_gene: TRBD1
abundance: -

CDR3nt: TGTGCCAGCAGCTTAGGAACGGGGAACAATGAGCAGTTCTTC
CDR3aa: CASSLGTGNNEQFF
j_gene: TRBJ2-1
v_gene: TRBV7-2
d_gene: -
abundance: -

CDR3nt: TGTAACCCTTCGGGACAGGGGGATCAACCCCAGCATTTT
CDR3aa: CNPSGQGDQPQHF
j_gene: TRBJ1-5
v_gene: TRBV6-1
d_gene: TRBD1
abundance: -

CDR3nt: TGTGCCAGCAGCCAAGTGGCCAACCAAGAGACCCAGTACTTC
CDR3aa: CASSQVANQETQYF
j_gene: TRBJ2-5
v_gene: TRBV4-2
d_gene: -
abundance: -

CDR3nt: TGTGCCAGCGGGGAGGGAACGAAAAATTCACCCCTCCACTTT
CDR3aa: CASGEGTKNSPLHF
j_gene: TRBJ1-6
v_gene: TRBV21-1
d_gene: -
abundance: -

CDR3nt: TGTGCCAGTAGTGACCCCAAGAGGGACTGGGCCAACGTCCTGACTTTC
CDR3aa: CASSDPKRDWANVLTF
j_gene: TRBJ2-6
v_gene: TRBV19
d_gene: -
abundance: -

CDR3nt: TGTGCCAGCAGCGTATACGGGGGCACTGAAGCTTTCTTT
CDR3aa: CASSVYGGTEAFF
j_gene: TRBJ1-1
v_gene: TRBV9
d_gene: -
abundance: -

CDR3nt: TGTGCCAGCACCCCACCGGGAGGGGACCCAGAGACCCAGTACTTC
CDR3aa: CASTPPGGDPETQYF
j_gene: TRBJ2-5
v_gene: TRBV27
d_gene: TRBD2
abundance: -

CDR3nt: TGTGCCAGCTCATCCCTTGAGGGCACTGAAGCTTTCTTT
CDR3aa: CASSSLEGTEAFF
j_gene: TRBJ1-1
v_gene: TRBV18
d_gene: -
abundance: -

CDR3nt: TGTGCCAGCAGTCTTCAGGGCTCCTACAATGAGCAGTTCTTC
CDR3aa: CASSLQGSYNEQFF
j_gene: TRBJ2-1
v_gene: TRBV25-1
d_gene: -
abundance: once

CDR3nt: TGTGCCAGCAGCTTATGGACGGGAGACACTGAAGCTTTCTTT
CDR3aa: CASSLWTGDTEAFF
j_gene: TRBJ1-1
v_gene: TRBV7-2
d_gene: -
abundance: -

CDR3nt: TGCGCCAGCAGTGATATGGCGGGAGGGCCTAACGAGCAGTACTTC
CDR3aa: CASSDMAGGPNEQYF
j_gene: TRBJ2-7
v_gene: TRBV10-1
d_gene: TRBD2
abundance: -

CDR3nt: TGTGCCAGCAGCTCCCTCTGGGGGGAGGGCCAAGGTGAGCAGTTCTTC
CDR3aa: CASSSLWGEGQGEQFF
j_gene: TRBJ2-1
v_gene: TRBV5-5
d_gene: TRBD2
abundance: -

CDR3nt: TGTGCCAGCAGTGGCGAGAGGGGGTACCAAGAGACCCAGTACTTC
CDR3aa: CASSGERGYQETQYF
j_gene: TRBJ2-5
v_gene: TRBV2
d_gene: -
abundance: -

CDR3nt: TGTGCCAGCAGTCCACAGGGGGCCGGGGAGCTGTTTTTT
CDR3aa: CASSPQGAGELFF
j_gene: TRBJ2-2
v_gene: TRBV6-4
d_gene: TRBD1
abundance: once

CDR3nt: TGTGCCAGCAGCCTAACGGGACTGGCGGGACTCAATGAGCAGTTCTTC
CDR3aa: CASSLTGLAGLNEQFF
j_gene: TRBJ2-1
v_gene: TRBV9
d_gene: -
abundance: -

CDR3nt: TGTGCCATCACACATACGATGGGGGAGCTGTTTTTT
CDR3aa: CAITHTMGELFF
j_gene: TRBJ2-2
v_gene: TRBV10-3
d_gene: -
abundance: -

CDR3nt: TGTGCCAGCAGCCGACAGGGGGATAGGGAAAAACTGTTTTTT
CDR3aa: CASSRQGDREKLFF
j_gene: TRBJ1-4
v_gene: TRBV28
d_gene: TRBD1
abundance: -

CDR3nt: TGTGCCAGCTCACCTTCGCGGGAGGGCTCCTACGAGCAGTACTTC
CDR3aa: CASSPSREGSYEQYF
j_gene: TRBJ2-7
v_gene: TRBV18
d_gene: TRBD2
abundance: -

CDR3nt: TGTGCCAGCAGCGTAGTAACGGGGGATACCACAGATACGCAGTATTTT
CDR3aa: CASSVVTGDTTDTQYF
j_gene: TRBJ2-3
v_gene: TRBV9
d_gene: -
abundance: -

CDR3nt: TGTGCCAGCAGCCTCGCGCCCTCAACAGCTGGTGGCTACACCTTC
CDR3aa: CASSLAPSTAGGYTF
j_gene: TRBJ1-2
v_gene: TRBV5-5
d_gene: -
abundance: -

CDR3nt: TGTGCCAGCAGCCTTCAGACAGGAAGCTACGAGCAGTACTTC
CDR3aa: CASSLQTGSYEQYF
j_gene: TRBJ2-7
v_gene: TRBV7-2
d_gene: -
abundance: -

CDR3nt: TGTGCCAGCCGTAGCGGGGGGGCCACAGATACGCAGTATTTT
CDR3aa: CASRSGGATDTQYF
j_gene: TRBJ2-3
v_gene: TRBV5-4
d_gene: TRBD2
abundance: -

CDR3nt: TGTGCCAGCAGCCAGGGAAGTAGCACAGATACGCAGTATTTT
CDR3aa: CASSQGSSTDTQYF
j_gene: TRBJ2-3
v_gene: TRBV11-2
d_gene: -
abundance: -

CDR3nt: TGTGCCAGTAGTATCTTGGCGGATCAGCCCCAGCATTTT
CDR3aa: CASSILADQPQHF
j_gene: TRBJ1-5
v_gene: TRBV19
d_gene: -
abundance: once

CDR3nt: TGTGCCAGCAGCAGAACTGACTCCGTCGAGCAGTACTTC
CDR3aa: CASSRTDSVEQYF
j_gene: TRBJ2-7
v_gene: TRBV9
d_gene: -
abundance: -

CDR3nt: TGTGCCAGTAGCCGGGACAGGGGGCGGGAGACCCAGTACTTC
CDR3aa: CASSRDRGRETQYF
j_gene: TRBJ2-5
v_gene: TRBV19
d_gene: TRBD1
abundance: -

CDR3nt: TGTGCCAGCAGCGTTGGGCACTCTGGAAACACCATATATTTT
CDR3aa: CASSVGHSGNTIYF
j_gene: TRBJ1-3
v_gene: TRBV9
d_gene: -
abundance: -

CDR3nt: TGTGCCAGCAGCTTAGGGGGACAGATGACCTACGAGCAGTACTTC
CDR3aa: CASSLGGQMTYEQYF
j_gene: TRBJ2-7
v_gene: TRBV11-2
d_gene: TRBD1
abundance: once

CDR3nt: TGTGCCAGCAGCTTAACGGAGGGGGCGAACTATGGCTACACCTTC
CDR3aa: CASSLTEGANYGYTF
j_gene: TRBJ1-2
v_gene: TRBV7-3
d_gene: TRBD1
abundance: -

CDR3nt: TGTGCCAGCAGTGAAACGGACAGGGTTAACACTGAAGCTTTCTTT
CDR3aa: CASSETDRVNTEAFF
j_gene: TRBJ1-1
v_gene: TRBV6-1
d_gene: TRBD1
abundance: -

CDR3nt: TGTGCCAGTAGTATAGGGAGGAGAGCGGCCAAAAACATTCAGTACTTC
CDR3aa: CASSIGRRAAKNIQYF
j_gene: TRBJ2-4
v_gene: TRBV19
d_gene: -
abundance: once

CDR3nt: TGTGCCATCAGTGAGTGGGCGGGAGGGCCCTACGAGCAGTACTTC
CDR3aa: CAISEWAGGPYEQYF
j_gene: TRBJ2-7
v_gene: TRBV10-3
d_gene: TRBD2
abundance: -

CDR3nt: TGCGCCAGCAGCCGGACAGGGGAGGACTATGGCTACACCTTC
CDR3aa: CASSRTGEDYGYTF
j_gene: TRBJ1-2
v_gene: TRBV5-1
d_gene: TRBD1
abundance: -

CDR3nt: TGTGCCAGCAGCGGTAATACAGCGGGCATTTCGTCGAAGGGAGGGACAGATACGCAGTATTTT
CDR3aa: CASSGNTAGISSKGGTDTQYF
j_gene: TRBJ2-3
v_gene: TRBV9
d_gene: TRBD2
abundance: -

CDR3nt: TGTGCCAGCAGTACTCGCAACCCCTCCTACAATGAGCAGTTCTTC
CDR3aa: CASSTRNPSYNEQFF
j_gene: TRBJ2-1
v_gene: TRBV28
d_gene: -
abundance: -

CDR3nt: TGTGCCAGCAGCTCCGGACTGGAGCTAGAGCAGTACTTC
CDR3aa: CASSSGLELEQYF
j_gene: TRBJ2-7
v_gene: TRBV5-4
d_gene: -
abundance: once

CDR3nt: TGTGCCAGCAGCTTGGGGGAGCTCGAGCAGTACTTC
CDR3aa: CASSLGELEQYF
j_gene: TRBJ2-7
v_gene: TRBV5-6
d_gene: -
abundance: -

CDR3nt: TGCGCCAGCAGCCAGGCCGGGGGGTTCTATAATTCACCCCTCCACTTT
CDR3aa: CASSQAGGFYNSPLHF
j_gene: TRBJ1-6
v_gene: TRBV4-1
d_gene: -
abundance: -

CDR3nt: TGTGCCAGCAGACGCGGGGGGGAGATCACAGATACGCAGTATTTT
CDR3aa: CASRRGGEITDTQYF
j_gene: TRBJ2-3
v_gene: TRBV6-6
d_gene: TRBD2
abundance: -

CDR3nt: TGCGCCAGCAGCACCGGGACAGGGGTTGCCGGGGAGCTGTTTTTT
CDR3aa: CASSTGTGVAGELFF
j_gene: TRBJ2-2
v_gene: TRBV5-1
d_gene: TRBD1
abundance: -

CDR3nt: TGTGCCAGCAGCCAGAAGAGGGCGCGGACAGGGGGTAACAATGAGCAGTTCTTC
CDR3aa: CASSQKRARTGGNNEQFF
j_gene: TRBJ2-1
v_gene: TRBV7-8
d_gene: TRBD1
abundance: -

CDR3nt: TGTGCCAGCAGTCTAGACTTCTACAATGAGCAGTTCTTC
CDR3aa: CASSLDFYNEQFF
j_gene: TRBJ2-1
v_gene: TRBV14
d_gene: -
abundance: -

CDR3nt: TGCAGCGTGGTGGGGACAGGTATCGGCACTGAAGCTTTCTTT
CDR3aa: CSVVGTGIGTEAFF
j_gene: TRBJ1-1
v_gene: TRBV29-1
d_gene: TRBD1
abundance: once